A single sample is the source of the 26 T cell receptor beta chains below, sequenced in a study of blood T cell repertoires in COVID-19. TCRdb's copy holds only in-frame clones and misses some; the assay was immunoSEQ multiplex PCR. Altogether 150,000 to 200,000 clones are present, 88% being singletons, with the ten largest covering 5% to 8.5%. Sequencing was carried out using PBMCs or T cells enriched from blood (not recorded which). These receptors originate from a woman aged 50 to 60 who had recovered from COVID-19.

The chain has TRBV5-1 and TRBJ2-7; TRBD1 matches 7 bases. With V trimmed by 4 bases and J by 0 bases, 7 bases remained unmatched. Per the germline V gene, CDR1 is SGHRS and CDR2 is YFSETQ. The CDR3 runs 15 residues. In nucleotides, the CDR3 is TGCGCCAGCAGCCTGACAGGGCAGCCCTCCTACGAGCAGTACTTC. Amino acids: CASSLTGQPSYEQYF.

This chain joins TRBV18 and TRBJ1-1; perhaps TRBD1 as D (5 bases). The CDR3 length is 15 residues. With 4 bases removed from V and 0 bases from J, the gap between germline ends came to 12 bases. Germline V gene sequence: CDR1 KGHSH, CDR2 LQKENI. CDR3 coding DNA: TGTGCCAGCTCACGGTCGACAGAGATGAACACTGAAGCTTTCTTT. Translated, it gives CASSRSTEMNTEAFF.

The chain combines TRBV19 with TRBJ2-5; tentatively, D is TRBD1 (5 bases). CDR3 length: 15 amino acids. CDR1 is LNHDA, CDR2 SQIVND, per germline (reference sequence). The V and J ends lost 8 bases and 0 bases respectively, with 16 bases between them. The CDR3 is CASSGSETNQETQYF. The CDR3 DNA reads TGTGCCAGTTCAGGGTCCGAAACCAACCAAGAGACCCAGTACTTC.

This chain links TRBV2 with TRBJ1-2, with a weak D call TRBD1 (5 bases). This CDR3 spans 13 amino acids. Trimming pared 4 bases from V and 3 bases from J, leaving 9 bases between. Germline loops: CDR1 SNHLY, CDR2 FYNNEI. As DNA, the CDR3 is TGTGCCAGCAGTGGGCAGGGTGACTATGGCTACACCTTC. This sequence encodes CASSGQGDYGYTF.

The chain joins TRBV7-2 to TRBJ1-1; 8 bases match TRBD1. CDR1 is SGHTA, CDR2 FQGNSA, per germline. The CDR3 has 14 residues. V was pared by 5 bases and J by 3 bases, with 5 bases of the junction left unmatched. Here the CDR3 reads CASSSSRGHTEAFF. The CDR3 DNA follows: TGTGCCAGCAGCAGCAGCAGGGGGCACACTGAAGCTTTCTTT.

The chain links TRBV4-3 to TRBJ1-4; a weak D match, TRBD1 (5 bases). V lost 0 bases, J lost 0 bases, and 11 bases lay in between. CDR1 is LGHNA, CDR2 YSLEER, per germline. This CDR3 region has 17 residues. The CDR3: CASSQEGMTATNEKLFF. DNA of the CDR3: TGCGCCAGCAGCCAAGAGGGGATGACAGCAACTAATGAAAAACTGTTTTTT.

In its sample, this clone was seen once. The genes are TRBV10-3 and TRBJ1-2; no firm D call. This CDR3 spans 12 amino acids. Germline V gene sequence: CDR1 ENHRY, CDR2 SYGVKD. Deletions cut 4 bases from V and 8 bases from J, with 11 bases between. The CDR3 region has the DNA TGTGCCATCAGTGGGTCGAACTGGGGCTACACCTTC. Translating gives CAISGSNWGYTF.

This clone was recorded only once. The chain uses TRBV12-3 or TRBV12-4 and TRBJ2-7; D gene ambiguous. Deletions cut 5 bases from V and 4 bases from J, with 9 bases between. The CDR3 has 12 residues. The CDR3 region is CASSPARYEQYF. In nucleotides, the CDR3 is TGTGCCAGCAGTCCCGCCCGGTACGAGCAGTACTTC.

CDR3 sequence: CASSPRLASTDTQYF. The CDR3 coding sequence is TGTGCCAGCAGCCCCAGACTAGCTAGCACAGATACGCAGTATTTT. The chain employs TRBV9 and TRBJ2-3; 7 bases fit TRBD2. In germline, CDR1 is SGDLS, CDR2 YYNGEE. This CDR3 has 15 residues. V trimming: 4 bases; J trimming: 0 bases; junction bases outside the gene matches: 5.

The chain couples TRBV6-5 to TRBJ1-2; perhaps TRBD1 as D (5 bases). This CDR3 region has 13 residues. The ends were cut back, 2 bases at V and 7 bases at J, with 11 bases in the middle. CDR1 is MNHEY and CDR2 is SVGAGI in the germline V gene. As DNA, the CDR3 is TGTGCCAGCAGTTACCTGGCCAGGGTTGGCTACACCTTC. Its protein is CASSYLARVGYTF.

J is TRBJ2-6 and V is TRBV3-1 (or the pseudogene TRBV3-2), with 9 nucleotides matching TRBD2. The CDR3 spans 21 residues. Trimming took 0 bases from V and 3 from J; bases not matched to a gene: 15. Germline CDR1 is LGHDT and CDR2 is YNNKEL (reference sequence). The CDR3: CASSQDSRTSAGGFGANVLTF. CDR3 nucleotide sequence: TGTGCCAGCAGCCAAGACTCACGGACGTCAGCGGGGGGTTTTGGGGCCAACGTCCTGACTTTC.

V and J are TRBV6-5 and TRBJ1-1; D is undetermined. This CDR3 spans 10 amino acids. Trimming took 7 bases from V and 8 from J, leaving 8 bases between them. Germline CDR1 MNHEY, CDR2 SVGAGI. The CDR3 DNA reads TGTGCCAGCAATTGGCCGGAAGCTTTCTTT. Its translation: CASNWPEAFF.

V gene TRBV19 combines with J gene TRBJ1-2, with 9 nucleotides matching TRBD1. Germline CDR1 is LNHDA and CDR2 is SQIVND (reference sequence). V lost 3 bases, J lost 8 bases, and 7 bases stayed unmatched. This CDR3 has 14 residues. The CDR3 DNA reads TGTGCCAGTAGTATCCTTCGGACAGGGGTCGGCTACACCTTC. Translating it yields CASSILRTGVGYTF.

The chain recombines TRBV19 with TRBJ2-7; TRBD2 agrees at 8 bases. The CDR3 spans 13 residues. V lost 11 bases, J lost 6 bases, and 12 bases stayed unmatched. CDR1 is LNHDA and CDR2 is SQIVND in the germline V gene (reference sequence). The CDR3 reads CASGGQGPLEQYF. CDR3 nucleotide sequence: TGTGCCTCGGGGGGGCAGGGACCCCTCGAGCAGTACTTC.

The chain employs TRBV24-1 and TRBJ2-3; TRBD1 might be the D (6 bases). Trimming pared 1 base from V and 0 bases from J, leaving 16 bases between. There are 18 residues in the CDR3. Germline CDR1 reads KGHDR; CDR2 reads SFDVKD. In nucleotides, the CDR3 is TGTGCCACCAGTGATTTCCGGACAGAACCAATTAGCACAGATACGCAGTATTTT. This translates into CATSDFRTEPISTDTQYF.

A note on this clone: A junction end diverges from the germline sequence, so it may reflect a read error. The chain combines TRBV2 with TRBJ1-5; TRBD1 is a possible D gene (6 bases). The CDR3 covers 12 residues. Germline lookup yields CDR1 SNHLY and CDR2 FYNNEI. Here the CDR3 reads CASAGRGSPRVF. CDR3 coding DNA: TGTGCCAGCGCCGGCAGGGGCTCACCCCGTGTTTTT.

The CDR3 protein is CASSQPWGGDETQYF. The CDR3 DNA reads as TGTGCCAGCAGCCAACCCTGGGGGGGGGACGAGACCCAGTACTTC. The rearrangement uses TRBV3-1 (or the pseudogene TRBV3-2) and TRBJ2-5; 7 bases line up with TRBD2. Germline CDR1 LGHDT, CDR2 YNNKEL (reference sequence). With V trimmed by 2 bases and J by 5 bases, 8 bases remained unmatched. CDR3 length: 15 residues.

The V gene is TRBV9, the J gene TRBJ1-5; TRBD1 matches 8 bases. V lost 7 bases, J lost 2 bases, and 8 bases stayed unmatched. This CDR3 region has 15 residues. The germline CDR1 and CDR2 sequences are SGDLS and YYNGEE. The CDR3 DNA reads TGTGCCAGCGGAAGAGGACAGGGCGGCAATCAGCCCCAGCATTTT. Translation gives CASGRGQGGNQPQHF.

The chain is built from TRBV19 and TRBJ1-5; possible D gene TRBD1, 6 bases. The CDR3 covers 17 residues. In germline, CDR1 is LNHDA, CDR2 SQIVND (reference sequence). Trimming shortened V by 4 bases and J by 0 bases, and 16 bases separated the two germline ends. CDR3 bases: TGTGCCAGTAGTACTCCCCTGGACAGAAATAGCAATCAGCCCCAGCATTTT. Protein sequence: CASSTPLDRNSNQPQHF.

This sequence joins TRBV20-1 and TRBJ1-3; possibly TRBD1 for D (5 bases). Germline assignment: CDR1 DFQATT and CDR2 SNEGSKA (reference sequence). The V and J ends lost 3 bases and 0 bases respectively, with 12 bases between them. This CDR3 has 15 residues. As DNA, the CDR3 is TGCAGTGCTAGTCCCACAGGAGACTCTGGAAACACCATATATTTT. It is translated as CSASPTGDSGNTIYF.

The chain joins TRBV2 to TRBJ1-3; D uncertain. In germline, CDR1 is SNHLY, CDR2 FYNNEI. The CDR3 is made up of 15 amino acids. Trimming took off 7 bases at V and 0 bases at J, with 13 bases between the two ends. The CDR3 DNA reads TGTGCCAGCAATTTCGGGTCCCCCTCTGGAAACACCATATATTTT. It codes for CASNFGSPSGNTIYF.

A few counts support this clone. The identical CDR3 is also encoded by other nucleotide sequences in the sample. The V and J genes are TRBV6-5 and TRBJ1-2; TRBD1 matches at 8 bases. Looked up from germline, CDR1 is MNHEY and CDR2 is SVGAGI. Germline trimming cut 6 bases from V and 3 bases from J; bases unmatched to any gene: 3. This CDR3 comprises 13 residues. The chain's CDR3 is CASSSQGDYGYTF. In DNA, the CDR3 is TGTGCCAGCAGCTCACAGGGGGACTATGGCTACACCTTC.

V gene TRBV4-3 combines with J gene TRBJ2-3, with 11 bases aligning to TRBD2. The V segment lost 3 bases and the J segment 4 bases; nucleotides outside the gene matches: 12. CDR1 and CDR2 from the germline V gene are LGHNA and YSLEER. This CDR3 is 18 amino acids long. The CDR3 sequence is CASSHDLLAGGRSDTQYF. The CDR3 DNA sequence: TGCGCCAGCAGCCACGATCTTCTAGCGGGGGGTCGCTCAGATACGCAGTATTTT.

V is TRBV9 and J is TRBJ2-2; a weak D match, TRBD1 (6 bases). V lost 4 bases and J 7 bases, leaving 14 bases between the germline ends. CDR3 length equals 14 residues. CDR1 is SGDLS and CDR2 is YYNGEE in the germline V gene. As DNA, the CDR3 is TGTGCCAGCAGCATACAGGGTAGGAACGGGGAGCTGTTTTTT. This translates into CASSIQGRNGELFF.

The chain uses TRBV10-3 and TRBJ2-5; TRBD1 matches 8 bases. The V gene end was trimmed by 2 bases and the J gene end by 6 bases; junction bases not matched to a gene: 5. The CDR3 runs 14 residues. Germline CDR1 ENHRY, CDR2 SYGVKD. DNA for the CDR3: TGTGCCATCAGTGAGGACAGGGGTACGCAGACCCAGTACTTC. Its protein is CAISEDRGTQTQYF.

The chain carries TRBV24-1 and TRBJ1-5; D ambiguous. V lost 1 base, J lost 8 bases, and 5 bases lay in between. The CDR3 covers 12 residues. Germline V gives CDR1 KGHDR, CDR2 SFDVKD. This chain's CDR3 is CATSDFREPQHF. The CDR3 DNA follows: TGTGCCACCAGTGATTTTCGGGAGCCCCAGCATTTT.